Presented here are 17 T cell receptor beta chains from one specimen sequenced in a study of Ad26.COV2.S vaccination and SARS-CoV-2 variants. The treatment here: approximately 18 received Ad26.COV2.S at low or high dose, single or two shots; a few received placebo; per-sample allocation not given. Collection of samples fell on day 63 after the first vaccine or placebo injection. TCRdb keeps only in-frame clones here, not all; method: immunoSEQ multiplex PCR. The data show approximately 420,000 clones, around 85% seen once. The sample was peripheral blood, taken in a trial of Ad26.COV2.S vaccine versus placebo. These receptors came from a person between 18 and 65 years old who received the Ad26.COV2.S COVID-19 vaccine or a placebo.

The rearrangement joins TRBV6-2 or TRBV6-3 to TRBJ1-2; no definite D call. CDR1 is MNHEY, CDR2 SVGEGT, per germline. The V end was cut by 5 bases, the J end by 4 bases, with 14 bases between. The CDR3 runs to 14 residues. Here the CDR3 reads CASSGDGRAYGYTF. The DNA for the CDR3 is TGTGCCAGCAGTGGTGACGGACGGGCCTATGGCTACACCTTC.

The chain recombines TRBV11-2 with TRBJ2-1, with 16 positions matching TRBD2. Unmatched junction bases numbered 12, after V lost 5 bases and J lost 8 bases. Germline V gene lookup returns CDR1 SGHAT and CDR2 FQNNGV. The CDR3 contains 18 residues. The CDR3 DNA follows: TGTGCCAGCAGCCCGCGTCCCGGGACTAGCGGGGGGGCCTATGAGCAGTTCTTC. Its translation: CASSPRPGTSGGAYEQFF.

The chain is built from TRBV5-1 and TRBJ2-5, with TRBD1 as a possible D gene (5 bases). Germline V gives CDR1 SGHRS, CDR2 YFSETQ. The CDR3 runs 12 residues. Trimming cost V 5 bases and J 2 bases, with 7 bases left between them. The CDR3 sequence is CASSQGQETQYF. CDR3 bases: TGCGCCAGCAGTCAGGGTCAAGAGACCCAGTACTTC.

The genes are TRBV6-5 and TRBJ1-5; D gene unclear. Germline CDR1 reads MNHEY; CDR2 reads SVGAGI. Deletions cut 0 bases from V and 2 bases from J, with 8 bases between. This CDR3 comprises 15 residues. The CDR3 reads CASSYSWQGNQPQHF. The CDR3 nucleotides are TGTGCCAGCAGTTACTCGTGGCAGGGCAATCAGCCCCAGCATTTT.

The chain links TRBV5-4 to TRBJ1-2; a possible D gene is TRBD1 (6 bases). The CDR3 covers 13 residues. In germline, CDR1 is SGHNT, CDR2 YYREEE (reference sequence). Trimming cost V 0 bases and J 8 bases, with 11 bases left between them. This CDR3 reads CASSLVGARGYTF. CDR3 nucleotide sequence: TGTGCCAGCAGCTTGGTGGGGGCTAGGGGCTACACCTTC.

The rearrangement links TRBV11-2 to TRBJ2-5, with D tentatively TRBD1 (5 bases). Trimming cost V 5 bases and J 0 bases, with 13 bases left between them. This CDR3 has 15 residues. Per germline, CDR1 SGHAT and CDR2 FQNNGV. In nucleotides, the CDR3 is TGTGCCAGCAGCAAGCAGACAGTAAACCAAGAGACCCAGTACTTC. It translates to CASSKQTVNQETQYF.

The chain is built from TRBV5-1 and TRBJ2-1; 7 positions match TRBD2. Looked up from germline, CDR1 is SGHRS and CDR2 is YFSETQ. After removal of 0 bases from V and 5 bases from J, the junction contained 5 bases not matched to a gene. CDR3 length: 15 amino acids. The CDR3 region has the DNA TGCGCCAGCAGCTTGGGCACTAGCGAGCACAATGAGCAGTTCTTC. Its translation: CASSLGTSEHNEQFF.

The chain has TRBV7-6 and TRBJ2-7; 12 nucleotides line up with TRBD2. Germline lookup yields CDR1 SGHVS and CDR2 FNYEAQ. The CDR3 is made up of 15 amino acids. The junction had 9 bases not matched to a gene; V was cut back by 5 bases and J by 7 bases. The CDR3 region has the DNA TGTGCCAGCAGCCCCGGGACTAGCGGGCGAGGGGAGCAGTACTTC. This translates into CASSPGTSGRGEQYF.

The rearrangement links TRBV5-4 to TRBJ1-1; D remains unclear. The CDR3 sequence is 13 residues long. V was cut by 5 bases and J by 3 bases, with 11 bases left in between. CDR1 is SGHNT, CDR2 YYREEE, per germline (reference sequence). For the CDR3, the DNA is TGTGCCAGCAGGGTGGGTACGGACACTGAAGCTTTCTTT. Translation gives CASRVGTDTEAFF.

The DNA for the CDR3 is TGTGCCAGCAGCCATGGACCCCCCCCTCAGGCCCAGTACTTC. It encodes CASSHGPPPQAQYF. This sequence joins TRBV3-1 (or the pseudogene TRBV3-2) and TRBJ2-5; D remains unclear. Trimming took off 3 bases at V and 9 bases at J, with 17 bases between the two ends. In germline, CDR1 is LGHDT, CDR2 YNNKEL (reference sequence). The CDR3 runs to 14 residues.

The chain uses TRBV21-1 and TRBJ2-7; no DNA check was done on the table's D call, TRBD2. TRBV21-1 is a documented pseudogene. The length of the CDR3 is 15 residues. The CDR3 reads CASSKARDAVFEQYF. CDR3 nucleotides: TGTGCCAGCAGCAAAGCGAGGGATGCGGTCTTCGAGCAGTACTTC.

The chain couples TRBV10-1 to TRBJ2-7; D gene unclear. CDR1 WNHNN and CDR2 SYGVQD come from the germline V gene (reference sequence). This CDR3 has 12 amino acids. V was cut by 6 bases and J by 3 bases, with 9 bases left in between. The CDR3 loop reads CASSAGFYEQYF. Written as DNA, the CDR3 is TGCGCCAGCAGCGCCGGCTTCTACGAGCAGTACTTC.

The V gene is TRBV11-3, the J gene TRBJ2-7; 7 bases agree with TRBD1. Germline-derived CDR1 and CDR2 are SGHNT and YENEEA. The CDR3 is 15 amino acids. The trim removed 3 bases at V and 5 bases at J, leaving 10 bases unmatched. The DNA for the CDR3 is TGTGCCAGCAGCTTCGGACAGGTCGGTTCTAACGAGCAGTACTTC. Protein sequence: CASSFGQVGSNEQYF.

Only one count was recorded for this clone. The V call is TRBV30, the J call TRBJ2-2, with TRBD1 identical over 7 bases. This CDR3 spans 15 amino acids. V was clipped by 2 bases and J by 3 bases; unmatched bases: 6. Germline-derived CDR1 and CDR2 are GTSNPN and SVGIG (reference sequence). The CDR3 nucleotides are TGTGCCTGGAGTAGGGGGCGTGCGGACACCGGGGAGCTGTTTTTT. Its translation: CAWSRGRADTGELFF.

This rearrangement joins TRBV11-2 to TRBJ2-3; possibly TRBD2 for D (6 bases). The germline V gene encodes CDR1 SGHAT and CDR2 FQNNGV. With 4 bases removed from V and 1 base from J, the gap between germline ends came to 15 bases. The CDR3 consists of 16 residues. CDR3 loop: CASSSHLALGTDTQYF. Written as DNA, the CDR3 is TGTGCCAGCAGCTCCCACCTAGCGCTAGGCACAGATACGCAGTATTTT. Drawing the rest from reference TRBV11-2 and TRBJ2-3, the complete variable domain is EAGVAQSPRYKIIEKRQSVAFWCNPISGHATLYWYQQILGQGPKLLIQFQNNGVVDDSQLPKDRFSAERLKGVDSTLKIQPAKLEDSAVYLCASSSHLALGTDTQYFGPGTRLTVL.

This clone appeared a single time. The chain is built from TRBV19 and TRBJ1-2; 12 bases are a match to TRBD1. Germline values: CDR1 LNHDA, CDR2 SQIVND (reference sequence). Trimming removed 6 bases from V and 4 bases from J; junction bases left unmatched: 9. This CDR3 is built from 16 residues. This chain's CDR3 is CASRSAGTGGIYGYTF. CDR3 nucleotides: TGTGCCAGTAGATCCGCCGGGACAGGGGGCATCTATGGCTACACCTTC.

CDR3 in amino acids: CASSETSGGRSYNEQFF. DNA of the CDR3: TGTGCCAGCAGTGAGACTAGCGGGGGGCGGTCCTACAATGAGCAGTTCTTC. This chain links TRBV6-1 with TRBJ2-1; the match to TRBD2 covers 13 bases. The trim removed 3 bases at V and 1 base at J, leaving 3 bases unmatched. This CDR3 comprises 17 residues. Germline V gene lookup returns CDR1 MNHNS and CDR2 SASEGT.